What follows are 14 T cell receptor beta chains derived from one specimen sequenced in a study of regulatory T cells in long-lasting Graves disease. Construction of the TCR beta libraries employed iRepertoire HTBI primers in conjunction with Arm-PCR of CDR3 regions. TCRdb recomputed calls from the multiplex PCR reads with MiXCR, one row per CDR3 protein. The data hold approximately 350,000 distinct CDR3 sequences, with roughly 17% observed a single time. Time point meaning: newly diagnosed GD, antithyroid drugs for less than 3 months. Scientists built the TCR library using RNA that was extracted from PBMCs. This same sample was also part of a study on T cells in Graves' hyperthyroidism and ophthalmopathy.

The source material was peripheral blood mononuclear cells (PBMCs), sampled at new diagnosis, from a patient treated with antithyroid drugs. The receptors were gathered from a man in his forties or fifties with Graves disease.

At least ten counts were recorded for this clonotype. The chain combines TRBV2 with TRBJ2-1; 7 nucleotides agree with TRBD1. CDR3 size: 14 residues. The junction had 2 bases not matched to a gene; V was cut back by 4 bases and J by 2 bases. From germline, CDR1 is SNHLY and CDR2 FYNNEI. Here the CDR3 DNA reads TGTGCCAGCAGTGGACAGGGCACCTACAATGAGCAGTTCTTC. Its translation is CASSGQGTYNEQFF.

This clonotype was seen many times. One end of the junction varies from germline; a read error may be responsible. This chain links TRBV20-1 with TRBJ2-3, with D hard to call. Germline assignment: CDR1 DFQATT and CDR2 SNEGSKA (reference sequence). The CDR3 is 13 amino acids. CDR3 region: CSARPSSKDTQYF. Here the CDR3 DNA reads TGCAGTGCTAGGCCAAGTAGCAAAGATACGCAGTATTTT.

This clonotype has at least ten counts. The chain joins TRBV5-1 to TRBJ1-3; D possibly corresponds to TRBD1 (6 bases). Trimming removed 4 bases at V and 1 base at J, with 15 bases between. Germline loops: CDR1 SGHRS, CDR2 YFSETQ. CDR3 length: 16 amino acids. CDR3 region: CASSPETGRSGNTIYF. The CDR3 region has the DNA TGCGCCAGCAGCCCCGAAACAGGGAGGTCTGGAAACACCATATATTTT.

This clonotype was counted at least ten times. This chain connects TRBV12-3 or TRBV12-4 to TRBJ1-2; tentative D call: TRBD1 (5 bases). V shed 2 bases and J shed 1 base, with 11 bases lying between them. The CDR3 spans 15 residues. The CDR3 loop reads CASSLWGSLNYGYTF. The CDR3, as DNA: TGTGCCAGCAGTTTATGGGGGTCCCTTAACTATGGCTACACCTTC.

This clonotype was recorded a few times. The chain uses TRBV2 and TRBJ2-1; 11 bases are shared with TRBD2. The germline CDR1 and CDR2 sequences are SNHLY and FYNNEI. The ends lost 6 bases at V and 1 base at J; junction bases unmatched: 14. This CDR3 comprises 19 residues. CDR3 residues: CASRGGGTSGRTSYNEQFF. For the CDR3, the DNA is TGTGCCAGCAGGGGGGGGGGTACTAGCGGGAGAACGTCCTACAATGAGCAGTTCTTC.

This clonotype was counted ten times or more. V and J are TRBV12-3 or TRBV12-4 and TRBJ1-4; maybe TRBD1 (6 bases). V was cut by 5 bases and J by 5 bases, with 15 bases left in between. This CDR3 is 15 amino acids long. CDR3 residues: CASSDQQGLNEKLFF. In nucleotides, the CDR3 is TGTGCCAGCAGTGACCAACAGGGACTAAATGAAAAACTGTTTTTT.

In regard to this clonotype: It may be a read error: a sequence one base away is much more abundant. V usage is TRBV18 and J usage is TRBJ2-5; D possibly corresponds to TRBD1 (5 bases). The CDR3 totals 14 residues. Germline V gene lookup returns CDR1 KGHSH and CDR2 LQKENI. CDR3 nucleotide sequence: TGTGCCGGCTCGAAGACAGAAAGACAAGAGACCCAGTACTTC. As protein: CAGSKTERQETQYF.

This clonotype was seen once. This likely stems from a read error, as it lies one base from a far larger clone. The chain joins TRBV6-9 to TRBJ2-1; TRBD2 agrees at 9 bases. This CDR3 comprises 15 residues. In germline, CDR1 is MNHGY, CDR2 SVAAGI. Here the CDR3 reads CASSFWRGGNNEQIF. Here the CDR3 DNA reads TGTGCCAGCAGTTTTTGGCGGGGGGGAAACAATGAGCAGATCTTC.

This clonotype was seen at least ten times. The genes are TRBV12-5 and TRBJ1-1; 8 positions match TRBD1. V shed 7 bases and J 2 bases; nucleotides not matched to a gene: 9. The V gene's germline CDR1 is LGHNT and CDR2 FRNRAP. The CDR3 is 15 residues long. CDR3 sequence: CASATGVLDNTEAFF. In DNA form, the CDR3 reads TGTGCTAGTGCGACAGGGGTCTTGGATAACACTGAAGCTTTCTTT. The full variable domain, with the rest looked up from reference TRBV12-5 and TRBJ1-1, is DARVTQTPRHKVTEMGQEVTMRCQPILGHNTVFWYRQTMMQGLELLAYFRNRAPLDDSGMPKDRFSAEMPDATLATLKIQPSEPRDSAVYFCASATGVLDNTEAFFGQGTRLTVV.

This clonotype was observed at least ten times. This chain joins TRBV12-5 and TRBJ2-7; 7 nucleotides align to TRBD1. CDR3 length equals 13 residues. The V segment lost 6 bases and the J segment 4 bases; nucleotides outside the gene matches: 6. Per the germline V gene, CDR1 is LGHNT and CDR2 is FRNRAP. The CDR3 sequence is CASGRDSFYEQYF. The CDR3 DNA follows: TGTGCTAGTGGCCGGGACAGCTTTTACGAGCAGTACTTC.

There are a few counts of this clonotype. This chain uses TRBV28 with TRBJ2-3, with 9 bases that match TRBD2. Germline V gene data show CDR1 as MDHEN and CDR2 as SYDVKM. This CDR3 has 17 amino acids. The trim removed 6 bases at V and 5 bases at J, leaving 15 bases unmatched. The CDR3 DNA follows: TGTGCCAGCAGCGGCCCTCGGCGGGGGGGTCCCGGAGATACGCAGTATTTT. Translating gives CASSGPRRGGPGDTQYF.

The chain has TRBV5-1 and TRBJ1-6; 7 nucleotides line up with TRBD1. Losses at the gene ends were 1 base for V and 7 bases for J; bases not matched to a gene: 8. The length of the CDR3 is 16 residues. The V gene's germline CDR1 is SGHRS and CDR2 YFSETQ. CDR3 nucleotides: TGCGCCAGCAGCTTGTCCCCGGACAGGAGCAATTCACCCCTCCACTTT. Translating gives CASSLSPDRSNSPLHF.

This clonotype appeared many times. In DNA, the CDR3 is TGCGCCAGCAGCTTGCGGTACACAGATACGCAGTATTTT. This sequence encodes CASSLRYTDTQYF. V and J are TRBV5-1 and TRBJ2-3; D gene unclear. Trimming stripped 1 base from V and 2 bases from J, with 5 bases between. Germline V lookup: CDR1 SGHRS, CDR2 YFSETQ. The CDR3 length is 13 residues.

Comment on this clonotype: Mismatch with germline at one junction end may stem from a read error. The chain carries TRBV2 and TRBJ2-5; tentative D call: TRBD2 (5 bases). Germline V gene lookup returns CDR1 SNHLY and CDR2 FYNNEI. The CDR3 spans 16 residues. CDR3 sequence reads: CATSDPRAGGQETQYF. The CDR3 region has the DNA TGTGCCACCAGTGATCCGAGAGCAGGCGGGCAAGAGACCCAGTACTTC.